These 27 T cell receptor beta chains originate from one sample sequenced in a study of CD8+CD57+ T cells in acquired aplastic anemia. The study profiled TCR beta VDJ and CDR3 using genomic DNA as template. TCRdb processed the reads anew with MiXCR; each CDR3 protein has one entry. The sample carries approximately 98,000 distinct CDR3 sequences, roughly 50% recorded once. The source material was sorted CD4+, CD8+, or CD8+CD57+ T cells (not recorded which) from PBMCs. The receptors come from a human donor in good health, serving as a control.

The chain is built from TRBV29-1 and TRBJ2-7; 9 bases agree with TRBD1. There are 13 residues in the CDR3. The germline gives CDR1 SQVTM, CDR2 ANQGSEA. Trimming removed 4 bases from V and 7 bases from J; junction bases left unmatched: 8. CDR3 in amino acids: CSVGRGQGEEQYF. In DNA form, the CDR3 reads TGCAGCGTTGGGAGGGGACAGGGTGAAGAGCAGTACTTC.

Regarding this clonotype: One end of the junction varies from germline; a read error may be responsible. This chain links TRBV2 with TRBJ2-2, with TRBD1 matching 7 bases. There are 17 residues in the CDR3. Germline V lookup: CDR1 SNHLY, CDR2 FYNNEI. The CDR3 DNA sequence: TGTGTCAGCAGTGACGATGTCACCAGGGGGAACACCGGGGAGCTGTCTTTT. This translates into CVSSDDVTRGNTGELSF. Looking up the rest from reference TRBV2 and TRBJ2-2 gives the full variable domain: EPEVTQTPSHQVTQMGQEVILRCVPISNHLYFYWYRQILGQKVEFLVSFYNNEISEKSEIFDDQFSVERPDGSNFTLKIRSTKLEDSAMYFCVSSDDVTRGNTGELSFGEGSRLTVL.

This clonotype occurred many times. The V call is TRBV4-3, the J call TRBJ2-7; D is possibly TRBD2 (5 bases). Germline-derived CDR1 and CDR2 are LGHNA and YSLEER. Trimming removed 0 bases from V and 6 bases from J, with 12 bases in between. The CDR3 consists of 14 residues. As DNA, the CDR3 is TGCGCCAGCAGCCAAGAATTACGGGGAAGCGAGCAGTACTTC. It specifies CASSQELRGSEQYF.

V is TRBV6-4 and J is TRBJ2-1; TRBD2 might be the D (6 bases). The V gene's germline CDR1 is MRHNA and CDR2 SNTAGT. V was shortened by 0 bases and J by 8 bases, with 8 bases between the two germline ends. The CDR3 runs 13 residues. CDR3 in DNA: TGTGCCAGCAGTGACTCGGGAGGCGATGAGCAGTTCTTC. Its protein is CASSDSGGDEQFF.

This clonotype has just a few counts. The rearrangement links TRBV24-1 to TRBJ2-3; 7 bases line up with TRBD2. CDR3 length equals 14 residues. The V and J ends lost 6 bases and 2 bases, in that order; junction bases with no gene match: 4. Germline CDR1 KGHDR, CDR2 SFDVKD. The CDR3 DNA reads as TGTGCCACCAGTACGCGGGGGACCACAGATACGCAGTATTTT. Residues: CATSTRGTTDTQYF.

In its sample, this clonotype was seen many times. The V call is TRBV6-6, the J call TRBJ2-3, with D hard to call. Germline loops: CDR1 MNHNY, CDR2 SVGAGI (reference sequence). The ends were cut back, 2 bases at V and 10 bases at J, with 13 bases in the middle. The CDR3 totals 13 residues. The CDR3 DNA reads TGTGCCAGCAGTTACAGCAGCTCCCACGCGCAGTATTTT. Translated: CASSYSSSHAQYF.

This clonotype showed up many times. V gene TRBV9 combines with J gene TRBJ2-5; TRBD2 matches 7 bases. Germline V gives CDR1 SGDLS, CDR2 YYNGEE. V shed 3 bases and J 5 bases; nucleotides not matched to a gene: 10. This CDR3 contains 15 residues. CDR3 in amino acids: CASSARSGGWETQYF. The CDR3 coding sequence is TGTGCCAGCAGCGCCCGCTCGGGGGGATGGGAGACCCAGTACTTC.

In its sample, this clonotype was seen many times. The V and J genes are TRBV29-1 and TRBJ2-7, with a possible D match to TRBD2 (5 bases). CDR1 and CDR2 from the germline V gene are SQVTM and ANQGSEA. V was trimmed by 5 bases and J by 4 bases, leaving 18 bases between them. The CDR3 is 14 amino acids. The CDR3 is CSVILRGVLYEQYF. The CDR3 bases are TGCAGCGTTATTCTCCGGGGTGTTTTGTACGAGCAGTACTTC.

This clonotype has ten or more counts. The chain links TRBV7-8 to TRBJ1-1, with D possibly being TRBD1 (6 bases). V lost 4 bases, J lost 1 base, and 10 bases lay in between. The CDR3 runs 14 residues. The germline CDR1 and CDR2 sequences are SGHVS and FQNEAQ. CDR3 in DNA: TGTGCCAGCAGCTCAGGACAGACGAACACTGAAGCTTTCTTT. As protein: CASSSGQTNTEAFF.

This clonotype appeared many times. The chain combines TRBV19 with TRBJ2-3, with TRBD2 matching 9 bases. The V gene's germline CDR1 is LNHDA and CDR2 SQIVND (reference sequence). The V and J ends lost 11 bases and 3 bases, in that order; junction bases with no gene match: 12. This CDR3 contains 15 residues. The CDR3 is CASERERGVTDTQYF. The CDR3 nucleotides read TGTGCCTCCGAAAGAGAGCGGGGGGTTACAGATACGCAGTATTTT.

This clonotype was seen repeatedly, ten times or more. The rearrangement joins TRBV9 to TRBJ2-3; 9 nucleotides agree with TRBD2. The CDR3 sequence is 16 residues long. V lost 2 bases, J lost 4 bases, and 8 bases stayed unmatched. CDR1 and CDR2 from the germline V gene are SGDLS and YYNGEE. In DNA form, the CDR3 reads TGTGCCAGCAGCGTGGAAATAGCGGGGGATTCAGATACGCAGTATTTT. Protein: CASSVEIAGDSDTQYF.

The genes are TRBV24-1 and TRBJ2-7, with D hard to call. V gave up 4 bases and J gave up 3 bases, with 9 bases separating them. Germline V lookup: CDR1 KGHDR, CDR2 SFDVKD. The CDR3 is 13 amino acids. The DNA of the CDR3 is TGTGCCACCAGTGAGTGGGGAAGCTACGAGCAGTACTTC. Residues: CATSEWGSYEQYF.

The chain links TRBV12-3 or TRBV12-4 to TRBJ2-2; D not certain. V was clipped by 6 bases and J by 4 bases, with 15 bases between them. The CDR3 totals 15 residues. This CDR3 is CASRSSSTGTGELFF. The CDR3 coding sequence is TGTGCCAGCAGATCCTCTTCTACGGGCACCGGGGAGCTGTTTTTT.

This rearrangement joins TRBV15 to TRBJ2-1; TRBD1 matches at 11 bases. Germline V gene sequence: CDR1 LNHNV, CDR2 YYDKDF (reference sequence). The CDR3 loop spans 16 amino acids. The V and J ends lost 4 bases and 6 bases, in that order; junction bases with no gene match: 8. CDR3 residues: CATSISGTGGSNEQFF. CDR3 in DNA: TGTGCCACCAGCATCTCGGGGACAGGGGGGAGCAATGAGCAGTTCTTC.

This clonotype has a handful of counts. A much larger clone lies a single base off, so this may be a read error. V and J are TRBV9 and TRBJ2-7; D unclear. The germline gives CDR1 SGDLS, CDR2 YYNGEE. The CDR3 extends over 13 amino acids. V was trimmed by 4 bases and J by 3 bases, leaving 11 bases between them. The CDR3 reads CASSPDPGYEQYF. The CDR3 DNA is TGTGCCAGCAGCCCAGACCCCGGCTACGAGCAGTACTTC. The full variable domain, completed using reference TRBV9 and TRBJ2-7, is DSGVTQTPKHLITATGQRVTLRCSPRSGDLSVYWYQQSLDQGLQFLIQYYNGEERAKGNILERFSAQQFPDLHSELNLSSLELGDSALYFCASSPDPGYEQYFGPGTRLTVT.

This chain connects TRBV29-1 to TRBJ2-2; 13 nucleotides line up with TRBD2. This CDR3 has 13 residues. V lost 5 bases and J lost 7; bases outside the gene matches: 1. In germline, CDR1 is SQVTM, CDR2 ANQGSEA. The CDR3 DNA sequence: TGCAGCGTTAGGACTAGCGGGAGCGGGGAGCTGTTTTTT. Translated, it gives CSVRTSGSGELFF.

This clonotype was observed a few times. The genes are TRBV20-1 and TRBJ2-7; D perhaps matches TRBD1 (6 bases). Germline loops: CDR1 DFQATT, CDR2 SNEGSKA (reference sequence). The CDR3 extends over 13 amino acids. Between the trimmed V and J ends, which lost 6 bases and 6 bases, there was a span of 18 bases. CDR3 bases: TGCAGTGCCGGCCTAGAGAGGGGGTTCGAGCAGTACTTC. Translated: CSAGLERGFEQYF.

The genes are TRBV29-1 and TRBJ1-2; 7 bases are a match to TRBD1. Germline V CDR1 and CDR2: SQVTM, ANQGSEA. Trimming cost V 3 bases and J 8 bases; bases outside gene matches: 3. This CDR3 contains 11 residues. The CDR3 DNA follows: TGCAGCGTTGAGGTAGGGGGCGGCTACACCTTC. The encoded protein is CSVEVGGGYTF.

In this sample, this clonotype turned up once. The chain uses TRBV11-2 and TRBJ2-3, with TRBD2 matching 10 bases. The CDR3 contains 15 residues. CDR1 is SGHAT and CDR2 is FQNNGV in the germline V gene. The V and J ends lost 5 bases and 4 bases, in that order; junction bases with no gene match: 6. The CDR3 reads CASSQSGGASDTQYF. The CDR3 DNA reads TGTGCCAGCAGCCAGAGCGGGGGGGCATCAGATACGCAGTATTTT.

There are many counts of this clonotype. The V gene is TRBV19, the J gene TRBJ2-7, with 10 bases identical to TRBD1. The CDR3 is made up of 13 amino acids. V trimming: 4 bases; J trimming: 5 bases; junction bases outside the gene matches: 2. Germline V gives CDR1 LNHDA, CDR2 SQIVND (reference sequence). The CDR3 loop reads CASSTDRGNEQYF. CDR3 sequence (DNA): TGTGCCAGTAGTACGGACAGGGGGAACGAGCAGTACTTC.

The J gene is TRBJ2-2, the V gene TRBV9; D gene unclear. Germline CDR1 reads SGDLS; CDR2 reads YYNGEE. V dropped 2 bases and J dropped 1 base, with 15 bases sitting between them. The CDR3 consists of 17 residues. DNA of the CDR3: TGTGCCAGCAGCGTTGAAGTAGCCGGGCGGAACACCGGGGAGCTGTTTTTT. Protein sequence: CASSVEVAGRNTGELFF.

Details on this clonotype: A clone one base away is much larger, so this may be a read error. This chain links TRBV12-3 or TRBV12-4 with TRBJ2-5, with D unresolved. CDR3 length: 16 residues. CDR3 region: CACSVKWIPLLETQYF. In DNA form, the CDR3 reads TGTGCCTGCAGCGTGAAATGGATACCCCTCTTGGAGACCCAGTACTTC.

The chain is built from TRBV24-1 and TRBJ1-1; 8 bases are shared with TRBD1. CDR3 size: 13 residues. J gave up 9 bases and V 10 bases, and 12 bases lay outside the gene matches. The germline V gene encodes CDR1 KGHDR and CDR2 SFDVKD. The DNA for the CDR3 is TGTGCCACTAGCGCTGGAACAGGGGGGCAAGCTTTCTTT. The encoded protein is CATSAGTGGQAFF.

The chain combines TRBV6-5 with TRBJ2-3, with D possibly being TRBD1 or TRBD2 (5 bases each). In germline, CDR1 is MNHEY, CDR2 SVGAGI. V shed 2 bases and J shed 2 bases, with 14 bases lying between them. The CDR3 has 16 residues. The CDR3 region has the DNA TGTGCCAGCAGTTACCCAGCAGGGACCTACACAGATACGCAGTATTTT. Its protein is CASSYPAGTYTDTQYF.

Only one count was recorded for this clonotype. The chain links TRBV29-1 to TRBJ1-3; possible D gene TRBD1, 5 bases. CDR3 length: 11 amino acids. Germline V CDR1 and CDR2: SQVTM, ANQGSEA. V was trimmed by 4 bases and J by 4 bases, leaving 5 bases between them. The CDR3 reads CSVGQGNTIYF. In DNA form, the CDR3 reads TGCAGCGTTGGACAGGGAAACACCATATATTTT. Drawing the rest from reference TRBV29-1 and TRBJ1-3, the complete variable domain is SAVISQKPSRDICQRGTSLTIQCQVDSQVTMMFWYRQQPGQSLTLIATANQGSEATYESGFVIDKFPISRPNLTFSTLTVSNMSPEDSSIYLCSVGQGNTIYFGEGSWLTVV.

This clonotype was detected many times. The gene calls are TRBV7-2 and TRBJ1-4, with 10 nucleotides matching TRBD1. The V gene's germline CDR1 is SGHTA and CDR2 FQGNSA. V lost 5 bases to trimming and J lost 8 bases; unmatched junction nucleotides: 8. The CDR3 is 15 amino acids. The DNA for the CDR3 is TGTGCCAGCAGCCCCGGGACAGGGGCCAGCGAAAAACTGTTTTTT. Protein sequence: CASSPGTGASEKLFF.

In its sample, this clonotype was seen many times. Here the CDR3 DNA reads TGTGCCAGCTCGGGGGGGCAACACGAGCAGTACTTC. Its translation: CASSGGQHEQYF. The V call is TRBV2, the J call TRBJ2-7; TRBD2 matches at 8 bases. This CDR3 has 12 amino acids. V gave up 8 bases and J gave up 5 bases; unmatched junction bases: 5. CDR1 and CDR2 from the germline V gene are SNHLY and FYNNEI.